Listed here are 11 T cell receptor beta chains from one sample, sequenced in a study of CD8 T cells in ankylosing spondylitis. TCRdb re-derived calls from the 5' RACE reads in MiXCR, one entry per CDR3 protein. Of approximately 300,000 distinct CDR3 sequences in the sample, around 20% were seen once. Sequencing was done on a sample of blood, either unsorted or a sorted T cell fraction (not recorded which). The source is a male donor with ankylosing spondylitis or in good health (not recorded which).

Of note for this clonotype: The junction does not match germline at one end; this may be a read error. The chain combines TRBV28 with TRBJ1-2; TRBD1 matches 7 bases. CDR3 length: 11 amino acids. Germline-derived CDR1 and CDR2 are MDHEN and SYDVKM. Here the CDR3 DNA reads TGTGCCTGCAGGGGGGGCTATTGCTACACCTTC. Translation: CACRGGYCYTF.

This clonotype has just a few counts. The chain is built from TRBV20-1 and TRBJ2-2; TRBD1 matches 9 bases. Unmatched junction bases numbered 12, after V lost 0 bases and J lost 4 bases. Germline V gene data show CDR1 as DFQATT and CDR2 as SNEGSKA (reference sequence). The CDR3 loop spans 18 amino acids. CDR3 DNA sequence: TGCAGTGCTAGAGATCTTGACAGGGGGATTCTAAGCACCGGGGAGCTGTTTTTT. Translating it yields CSARDLDRGILSTGELFF.

The chain uses TRBV5-1 and TRBJ1-3; TRBD1 matches 10 bases. The ends lost 7 bases at V and 0 bases at J; junction bases unmatched: 7. This CDR3 is built from 16 residues. CDR1 SGHRS and CDR2 YFSETQ come from the germline V gene. The CDR3 DNA sequence: TGCGCCAGCGCCACGACAGGGGGCTCCTCTGGAAACACCATATATTTT. This codes for CASATTGGSSGNTIYF.

This chain joins TRBV20-1 and TRBJ2-5; a possible D gene is TRBD2 (6 bases). With 3 bases removed from V and 5 bases from J, the gap between germline ends came to 13 bases. Germline V gives CDR1 DFQATT, CDR2 SNEGSKA (reference sequence). CDR3 length equals 13 residues. This chain's CDR3 is CSARGGTLETQYF. CDR3 DNA sequence: TGCAGTGCTAGGGGGGGTACTTTGGAGACCCAGTACTTC.

This clonotype was recorded at least ten times. The chain joins TRBV29-1 to TRBJ2-5; D could derive from TRBD1 or TRBD2 (5 bases each). Per germline, CDR1 SQVTM and CDR2 ANQGSEA. The germline V and J ends were trimmed by 4 bases and 5 bases, with 14 bases remaining between them. The CDR3 is 13 amino acids. In DNA form, the CDR3 reads TGCAGCGTTGGAGTCTCGGGACGGGAGACCCAGTACTTC. This encodes CSVGVSGRETQYF.

The chain is built from TRBV7-9 and TRBJ1-4; D is uncertain. Germline V gene sequence: CDR1 SEHNR, CDR2 FQNEAQ (reference sequence). The CDR3 runs to 15 residues. The V gene lost 1 base and the J gene lost 7 bases, with 13 bases spanning the gap. CDR3 DNA: TGTGCCAGCAGCTTAGAGGCAGGAGGAAGTGAAAAACTGTTTTTT. This encodes CASSLEAGGSEKLFF.

This chain connects TRBV11-3 to TRBJ2-2; TRBD2 agrees at 8 bases. CDR3 length: 15 residues. CDR1 is SGHNT and CDR2 is YENEEA in the germline V gene. The trim removed 2 bases at V and 9 bases at J, leaving 8 bases unmatched. The CDR3 DNA follows: TGTGCCAGCAGCTTAAATCGCGGGGGGTCTAGGGAGCTGTTTTTT. Amino acid sequence: CASSLNRGGSRELFF.

This clonotype was seen a few times. This chain joins TRBV28 and TRBJ2-1, with D possibly matching TRBD1 (5 bases). Trimming took off 4 bases at V and 5 bases at J, with 9 bases between the two ends. The CDR3 runs 13 residues. The germline V gene encodes CDR1 MDHEN and CDR2 SYDVKM. CDR3 bases: TGTGCCAGCAGTTCACAGGTTAACAATGAGCAGTTCTTC. Its protein product is CASSSQVNNEQFF.

In its sample, this clonotype was seen a few times. This chain joins TRBV5-1 and TRBJ1-2, with a possible D match to TRBD1 (6 bases). Trimming removed 5 bases at V and 0 bases at J, with 14 bases between. The CDR3 spans 15 residues. Per the germline V gene, CDR1 is SGHRS and CDR2 is YFSETQ. The CDR3 region has the DNA TGCGCCAGCAGAATCGGACAGTCTTCTAACTATGGCTACACCTTC. It specifies CASRIGQSSNYGYTF.

The chain uses TRBV10-3 and TRBJ1-4; the match to TRBD1 covers 12 bases. The germline V gene has CDR1 ENHRY and CDR2 SYGVKD. This CDR3 region has 14 residues. Losses at the gene ends were 5 bases for V and 7 bases for J; bases not matched to a gene: 2. The CDR3 DNA sequence: TGTGCCATCAGTTGGGACAGGGGGCGTGAAAAACTGTTTTTT. As protein: CAISWDRGREKLFF.

The CDR3 loop is CASSQDGSGANVLTF. CDR3 nucleotides: TGTGCCAGCAGCCAAGATGGCTCTGGGGCCAACGTCCTGACTTTC. V is TRBV3-1 and J is TRBJ2-6; D remains unclear. This CDR3 comprises 15 residues. V gave up 0 bases and J gave up 0 bases, with 3 bases separating them. Germline V gene data show CDR1 as LGHDT and CDR2 as YNNKEL (reference sequence).